This T cell receptor (beta chain) was recovered during a study of shared clonotypes between healthy human individuals. The germline V gene has CDR1 MNHNY and CDR2 SVGAGI (reference sequence). V dropped 2 bases and J dropped 9 bases, with 17 bases sitting between them. CDR3 length: 15 amino acids. This clone was seen only a few times. TCRdb's table, derived via immunoSEQ multiplex PCR, lists solely in-frame clones and lacks some. The sample consists of approximately 940,000 clones, around 80% of them appearing once. The receptor comes from a man younger than 35 in good health. Specimen: memory CD4+ T cells sorted from blood. This sample's subset: CD45RA-negative fraction. This chain joins TRBV6-6 and TRBJ1-3, with no clear D. The CDR3: CASSYPEISFSTIYF. In nucleotides, the CDR3 is TGTGCCAGCAGTTACCCGGAGATAAGTTTTAGCACCATATATTTT.